A single T cell receptor (beta chain) is shown here with its context. No antigen is known for it. Base qualities are not recorded, but no much larger clone differs from it by a single base. Participants in the prospective study were enrolled through a virtual design, were aged 18 to 89 years, and lived in roughly 26 United States geographic areas. Cohort assignment in the prospective study relied on participant-reported clinical history from a screening survey and a study questionnaire. Each participant in the prospective study had whole blood, serum and a nasopharyngeal or oropharyngeal swab collected by mobile phlebotomists. Additional blood draws and questionnaires over an approximately two-month period could optionally be provided by prospective study participants. Before DNA extraction, prospective study blood samples were shipped either frozen or at room temperature. The sample originates from a study of blood T cell repertoires in COVID-19 (dated by TCRdb to the early 2020s). Turning to the overall study: Samples from collaborators originated in the United States, Italy and Spain and spanned both the acute and convalescent phases of COVID-19. Sample metadata almost always included a de-identified subject ID, COVID-19 status, age in years and sex. The repertoires were released in a freely available public database intended as a resource for research on the immune response to SARS-CoV-2. Where available, HLA class I and class II types were obtained from metadata supplied by the sample provider rather than from assay-based typing. Subjects who had been exposed to COVID-19, were actively infected with it, or had recovered from it provided the deeply sampled blood TCRbeta repertoires that made up the dataset. Samples came from the ongoing ImmuneRACE study (first 160 participants) plus 1,254 subjects from 6 global collaborators. The prospective study material was composed of cDNA or gDNA derived from T cells, B-cell-depleted T cells, or PBMCs.

Reading the germline V gene gives CDR1 MNHNS and CDR2 SASEGT. Measured from the cysteine to the phenylalanine, the CDR3 is 14 residues long. The DNA shown is the 42-base CDR3, in frame from base 1. V loses 3 bases at its end and J loses 7 bases; junction bases beyond the gene matches: 1. TCRbeta CDR3 regions were amplified from genomic DNA using the immunoSEQ Assay, a bias-controlled multiplex PCR. The study's own analysis went as follows. The number of nucleated cells in each sample was estimated by amplification of reference gene primers within the assay. Sequence reads were collapsed and filtered to measure the absolute abundance of every unique TCRbeta CDR3 rearrangement. For each sample, productive Simpson clonality was calculated as the square root of Simpson's diversity index over productive rearrangements. In TCRdb, the immuneACCESS table is reduced to in-frame sequences with V and J assigned. These tables do not hold every clone; where another copy was compared, an unresolved V gene accounts for under half, and the others remain unexplained. The DNA was the basis for D and trimming; V, J and clone size are from that table. Here the sample has about 200,000 clones; more than 70% occur a single time. Jointly, the top ten make up nearly 7.5% of the sample.

Broad study findings and their caveats: How much clinical and demographic metadata was included differed by source and by participant, and the metadata was provided uncurated.

The chain uses TRBV6-1 and TRBJ1-5, with 12 bases in between that match TRBD1. The origin of this receptor is a woman aged 40 to 55 with acute COVID-19. The sample comprised PBMCs or T cells enriched from blood (not recorded which). CDR3 protein: CASSDGTGGQPQHF. In nucleotides, the sequence is TGTGCCAGCAGTGATGGGACAGGGGGCCAGCCCCAGCATTTT.